The T cell receptor (beta chain) described here comes from a study of control samples from healthy donors and cancer patients. This clone has a handful of counts. Clones were read by immunoSEQ multiplex PCR, and TCRdb kept only the in-frame ones, dropping some. The table records about 160,000 clones, about 90% of them present only once. V lost 8 bases and J 4 bases, leaving 11 bases between the germline ends. The CDR3 contains 12 residues. The germline V gene encodes CDR1 SNHLY and CDR2 FYNNEI. The V gene is TRBV2, the J gene TRBJ1-2; D gene ambiguous. Sample: blood. The TCR originated in a man between 25 and 39 years old in good health. CDR3 protein: CASLRWGYGYTF. As DNA, the CDR3 is TGTGCCAGCCTCCGATGGGGCTATGGCTACACCTTC.